The rows below give T cell receptor beta chains drawn from one sample of a study of response to subunit inactivated influenza vaccine. TCRdb itself ran the RT-PCR reads through MiXCR, one entry per CDR3 protein. The sample lists 650,000 to 800,000 distinct CDR3 sequences; around 14% were seen once. The material sequenced was PBMCs from blood, taken roughly 2 weeks before vaccination. These receptor sequences come from a man in his forties or fifties who received an inactivated influenza vaccine. Both conserved end residues are part of each CDR3.

j_call cdr3_length v_call cdr3_aa
TRBJ2-7 13 TRBV27 CASSLRHGDEQYF
TRBJ2-2 16 TRBV4-3 CASSQARTQHTGELFF
TRBJ2-5 11 TRBV6-6 CASRTREDQYF
TRBJ1-5 15 TRBV12-3/TRBV12-4 CASSLSEARNQPQHF
TRBJ2-7 17 TRBV20-1 CSARDPRRSPVSYEQYF
TRBJ2-1 16 TRBV2 CASSGRLAGVPNEQFF
TRBJ1-3 17 TRBV10-3 CAITSRADPSSGNTIYF
TRBJ2-7 15 TRBV20-1 CSALPGQGFRSEQYF
TRBJ2-3 14 TRBV5-1 CASQGGGTTDTQYF
TRBJ2-1 15 TRBV12-5 CASGPGTSGSNEQFF
TRBJ2-3 15 TRBV6-2/TRBV6-3 CASSPGTSGTDTQYF
TRBJ2-5 16 TRBV24-1 CATSDLMFGGQETQYF
TRBJ2-2 12 TRBV20-1 CSARKGAGELFF
TRBJ2-7 15 TRBV11-2 CASSPDRSKTYEQYF
TRBJ2-1 14 TRBV5-1 CASSEMGVDNEQFF
TRBJ1-1 15 TRBV5-1 CASSIPQGLRTEAFF
TRBJ1-2 15 TRBV4-2 CASSQAGGPGADYTF
TRBJ2-1 14 TRBV28 CASQVGTAVNEQFF
TRBJ2-3 14 TRBV3-1 CASSQLTRGGTQYF
TRBJ2-1 15 TRBV6-2/TRBV6-3 CASSLQGTSYNEQFF
TRBJ2-5 14 TRBV20-1 CSAREGGLAETQYF
TRBJ2-2 15 TRBV4-2 CASSQPLPGTGELFF
TRBJ2-1 14 TRBV27 CASTASGDNNEQFF
TRBJ2-5 14 TRBV2 CASNPDRAQETQYF
TRBJ2-3 12 TRBV6-2/TRBV6-3 CASRLADGAQYF
TRBJ2-7 16 TRBV5-1 CASSLAEASGNYEQYF
TRBJ1-6 13 TRBV6-6 CASSYSVGSPLHF
TRBJ2-1 14 TRBV29-1 CSVDLAGAYNEQFF
TRBJ2-7 12 TRBV28 CASSFGAYEQYF
TRBJ2-5 13 TRBV7-2 CASSLAVQETQYF
TRBJ2-5 18 TRBV23-1 CASSQAPGFRRGQETQYF
TRBJ2-1 13 TRBV20-1 CSASGRALDEQFF
TRBJ2-7 15 TRBV4-1 CASSQAGTSSYEQYF
TRBJ2-3 13 TRBV20-1 CSAKREGTDTQYF
TRBJ1-1 13 TRBV6-1 CASSLTKDTEAFF
TRBJ2-7 17 TRBV20-1 CSARDRGSGTSSYEQYF
TRBJ1-6 15 TRBV5-1 CASSLDQPVNSPLHF
TRBJ2-7 14 TRBV5-1 CASSLDQGSGEQYF
TRBJ2-7 12 TRBV6-5 CASRGLGYEQYF
TRBJ2-2 15 TRBV20-1 CSALAGETNTGELFF
TRBJ1-2 14 TRBV20-1 CSARDFGTGGGYTF
TRBJ1-1 16 TRBV3-1 CASTKGGINLNTEAFF
TRBJ2-1 15 TRBV5-5 CASSRAGVTYNEQFF
TRBJ1-1 13 TRBV12-3/TRBV12-4 CASSATENTEAFF
TRBJ1-2 12 TRBV29-1 CSAKDRGYGYTF
TRBJ2-4 16 TRBV7-9 CASSPWTGDEENIQYF
TRBJ2-3 17 TRBV5-1 CASRPIKREGGADTQYF
TRBJ2-3 15 TRBV5-1 CASSPGTSGGAAQYF
TRBJ2-5 14 TRBV10-2 CASSVDKSQETQYF
TRBJ2-7 14 TRBV29-1 CSVRSSGRGYEQYF
TRBJ1-1 12 TRBV20-1 CSAMGVSTEAFF
TRBJ2-3 16 TRBV5-1 CASSSLSGGSADTQYF
TRBJ1-4 15 TRBV7-6 CASSQNRGHIEKLFF
TRBJ2-7 15 TRBV29-1 CSVEDGDSLNYEQYF
TRBJ2-2 16 TRBV5-1 CASSRNGQGNTGELFF
TRBJ2-1 12 TRBV7-6 CASSSVNNEQFF
TRBJ2-7 14 TRBV6-2/TRBV6-3 CASRDTTDLSEQYF
TRBJ2-1 14 TRBV12-3/TRBV12-4 CASSFERGYNEQFF
TRBJ2-1 13 TRBV24-1 CATSRTGGNEQFF
TRBJ2-7 16 TRBV18 CASSPRPGQSDGEQYF